This T cell receptor (beta chain) was recovered during a study of blood T cell repertoires in COVID-19. Study information: Sample material is recorded as cDNA or gDNA derived from T cells, B-cell-depleted T cells, or PBMCs.

TCRdb keeps only in-frame clones here, not all; method: immunoSEQ multiplex PCR. The data show 110,000 or so clones, with more than 80% seen just once and roughly 4.4% held by the top ten. From germline, CDR1 is SGHVS and CDR2 FNYEAQ. The V gene end was trimmed by 4 bases and the J gene end by 7 bases; junction bases not matched to a gene: 6. The CDR3 has 15 amino acids. This TCR was sampled from a woman aged 50 to 60 with acute or convalescent COVID-19. Input material: peripheral blood. The rearrangement links TRBV7-6 to TRBJ1-6, with 8 bases identical to TRBD1. The CDR3 sequence: CASSSGQGGNSPLHF. In DNA, the CDR3 is TGTGCCAGCAGCTCAGGACAGGGAGGCAATTCACCCCTCCACTTT.